The 26 T cell receptor beta chains given below trace back to one sample, sequenced in a study of shared T cell receptors in the human thymus. The protocol was immunoSEQ multiplex PCR, while the TCRdb copy is restricted to in-frame clones and leaves out a portion. The sample records over 650,000 clones, around 87% being singletons. A further study also used this sample, focusing on human thymus T cells.

Sequenced input: thymocytes. The receptors derive from a boy under three years old with a congenital heart defect.

The chain combines TRBV7-8 with TRBJ1-5; D unclear. The CDR3 extends over 19 amino acids. Trimming took off 5 bases at V and 2 bases at J, with 25 bases between the two ends. Germline CDR1 is SGHVS and CDR2 is FQNEAQ. CDR3 bases: TGTGCCAGCAGCGGAGGCTGGTTCACCGGACCGAGCGGCAATCAGCCCCAGCATTTT. Encoded protein: CASSGGWFTGPSGNQPQHF.

The chain uses TRBV4-1 and TRBJ1-5, with unresolved D. The CDR3 has 16 amino acids. Germline-derived CDR1 and CDR2 are MGHRA and YSYEKL. V was pared by 0 bases and J by 1 base, with 10 bases between. CDR3 nucleotides: TGCGCCAGCAGCCAAGAAGTCAGTGGCAGCAATCAGCCCCAGCATTTT. Encoded protein: CASSQEVSGSNQPQHF.

The rearrangement joins TRBV9 to TRBJ2-3; D might be TRBD2 (5 bases). The CDR3 length is 15 residues. The germline V gene has CDR1 SGDLS and CDR2 YYNGEE. V gave up 5 bases and J gave up 5 bases, with 18 bases separating them. CDR3 in amino acids: CASSRWEMERDTQYF. In nucleotides, the CDR3 is TGTGCCAGCAGTCGTTGGGAGATGGAGAGAGATACGCAGTATTTT. Full variable domain (outside the CDR3, taken from reference TRBV9 and TRBJ2-3): DSGVTQTPKHLITATGQRVTLRCSPRSGDLSVYWYQQSLDQGLQFLIQYYNGEERAKGNILERFSAQQFPDLHSELNLSSLELGDSALYFCASSRWEMERDTQYFGPGTRLTVL.

Written as DNA, the CDR3 is TGCGCCATTAAAAGGCAGGGGACTGAAGCTTTCTTT. This translates into CAIKRQGTEAFF. The chain combines TRBV10-1 with TRBJ1-1; tentatively, D is TRBD1 (6 bases). The CDR3 is made up of 12 amino acids. CDR1 WNHNN and CDR2 SYGVQD come from the germline V gene (reference sequence). Trimming pared 10 bases from V and 5 bases from J, leaving 14 bases between.

The gene calls are TRBV4-1 and TRBJ1-2; no clear D. Germline assignment: CDR1 MGHRA and CDR2 YSYEKL. V gave up 3 bases and J gave up 6 bases, with 20 bases separating them. The CDR3 spans 16 residues. The DNA of the CDR3 is TGCGCCAGCAGCCATCCCCCGGAGGGTAGGGAGAATGGCTACACCTTC. This gives the protein CASSHPPEGRENGYTF.

This clone was seen a single time. The CDR3 DNA reads as TGTGCCAGCAGCTCCCATCGCGACACTGAAGCTTTCTTT. It encodes CASSSHRDTEAFF. The V gene is TRBV28, the J gene TRBJ1-1; unclear D gene. The CDR3 sequence is 13 residues long. CDR1 is MDHEN and CDR2 is SYDVKM in the germline V gene. Trimming left V 6 bases short and J 3 bases short, with 11 bases between.

The chain is built from TRBV5-4 and TRBJ1-3, with 9 bases lining up with TRBD1. Germline loops: CDR1 SGHNT, CDR2 YYREEE (reference sequence). The CDR3 totals 16 residues. V dropped 1 base and J dropped 6; count of bases not matched to a gene: 8. CDR3 sequence: CASSLYPGTGPNTIYF. The CDR3 nucleotides read TGTGCCAGCAGCTTGTACCCCGGGACAGGGCCAAACACCATATATTTT.

This chain uses TRBV7-3 with TRBJ2-1, with 12 bases aligning to TRBD2. Trimming took 0 bases from V and 5 from J; bases not matched to a gene: 8. Per germline, CDR1 SGHTA and CDR2 FQGTGA. The CDR3 has 18 amino acids. The CDR3 coding sequence is TGTGCCAGCAGCTTAACGGGCAGACTAGCGGGGGTGGACAATGAGCAGTTCTTC. It yields the protein CASSLTGRLAGVDNEQFF.

This clone was observed a handful of times. The rearrangement uses TRBV5-6 and TRBJ2-7; D perhaps matches TRBD1 (6 bases). The germline V and J ends were trimmed by 0 bases and 0 bases, with 13 bases remaining between them. The CDR3 has 16 amino acids. CDR1 and CDR2 from the germline V gene are SGHDT and YYEEEE. CDR3 loop: CASSLAGPGASYEQYF. In DNA, the CDR3 is TGTGCCAGCAGCTTGGCCGGGCCAGGGGCCTCCTACGAGCAGTACTTC.

In DNA form, the CDR3 reads TGTGCCTGGAGCGGGTCCGGGGAAATGGTGAACACTGAAGCTTTCTTT. This sequence encodes CAWSGSGEMVNTEAFF. This rearrangement joins TRBV30 to TRBJ1-1; no clear D gene. The ends were cut back, 3 bases at V and 0 bases at J, with 17 bases in the middle. Germline V gene lookup returns CDR1 GTSNPN and CDR2 SVGIG (reference sequence). The CDR3 runs 16 residues.

The chain links TRBV4-3 to TRBJ2-7, with a weak D call TRBD1 (5 bases). Trimming left V 0 bases short and J 1 base short, with 13 bases between. Germline loops: CDR1 LGHNA, CDR2 YSLEER. CDR3 length: 16 residues. The CDR3 nucleotides read TGCGCCAGCAGCCAAGATCCTCAGGCAGGGTCCTACGAGCAGTACTTC. As protein: CASSQDPQAGSYEQYF.

The V and J genes are TRBV5-1 and TRBJ2-5; 8 bases are a match to TRBD1. With 4 bases clipped from V and 7 bases from J, the junction kept 12 bases outside the gene matches. The germline V gene has CDR1 SGHRS and CDR2 YFSETQ. This CDR3 is built from 15 residues. CDR3 sequence reads: CASSAQGAWVGTQYF. CDR3 in DNA: TGCGCCAGCAGCGCCCAGGGGGCTTGGGTGGGGACCCAGTACTTC.

The V gene is TRBV2, the J gene TRBJ2-2; 7 bases are a match to TRBD1. The germline CDR1 and CDR2 sequences are SNHLY and FYNNEI. This CDR3 spans 17 amino acids. With V trimmed by 2 bases and J by 5 bases, 11 bases remained unmatched. CDR3 in DNA: TGTGCCAGCAGTGAACGCTCGGGACAGACGGATACCGGGGAGCTGTTTTTT. Amino acid sequence: CASSERSGQTDTGELFF.

The chain employs TRBV6-5 and TRBJ2-3; TRBD2 might be the D (6 bases). Trimming shortened V by 7 bases and J by 0 bases, and 8 bases separated the two germline ends. CDR1 is MNHEY and CDR2 is SVGAGI in the germline V gene. The CDR3 sequence is 13 residues long. In nucleotides, the CDR3 is TGTGCCAGCAAAAGCGGGAGCACAGATACGCAGTATTTT. It is translated as CASKSGSTDTQYF.

This chain connects TRBV20-1 to TRBJ2-7; D call uncertain. Germline CDR1 reads DFQATT; CDR2 reads SNEGSKA (reference sequence). CDR3 length equals 11 residues. V was cut by 2 bases and J by 3 bases, with 5 bases left in between. As DNA, the CDR3 is TGCAGTGCTAGACCGTTCTACGAGCAGTACTTC. Its protein product is CSARPFYEQYF.

The V call is TRBV7-6, the J call TRBJ2-7; D might be TRBD1 (6 bases). The length of the CDR3 is 17 residues. The germline V gene has CDR1 SGHVS and CDR2 FNYEAQ. V lost 1 base, J lost 3 bases, and 19 bases lay in between. CDR3 sequence (DNA): TGTGCCAGCAGCTTAGAGAACAGGGCACCGGGGATCTACGAGCAGTACTTC. The encoded protein is CASSLENRAPGIYEQYF.

The V gene is TRBV5-8, the J gene TRBJ1-3; 7 bases line up with TRBD1. The junction had 0 bases not matched to a gene; V was cut back by 0 bases and J by 3 bases. This CDR3 region has 14 residues. From germline, CDR1 is SGHTS and CDR2 YDEGEE. The CDR3 DNA follows: TGTGCCAGCAGCTTGGGACAGGGTGGAAACACCATATATTTT. This translates into CASSLGQGGNTIYF.

The chain uses TRBV6-1 and TRBJ1-2, with D perhaps matching TRBD1 (5 bases). CDR1 MNHNS and CDR2 SASEGT come from the germline V gene. Trimming took 6 bases from V and 1 from J, leaving 9 bases between them. The CDR3 sequence is 13 residues long. CDR3 DNA: TGTGCCAGCAGGGGCGGGGGTAACTATGGCTACACCTTC. Translating it yields CASRGGGNYGYTF.

J is TRBJ1-4 and V is TRBV6-1; D unresolved. Germline CDR1 MNHNS, CDR2 SASEGT. The CDR3 loop spans 15 amino acids. Trimming shortened V by 1 base and J by 7 bases, and 13 bases separated the two germline ends. This CDR3 reads CASSEEDPAGEKLFF. In DNA, the CDR3 is TGTGCCAGCAGTGAAGAAGATCCCGCGGGTGAAAAACTGTTTTTT.

V is TRBV5-4 and J is TRBJ2-1; TRBD2 agrees at 8 bases. J was trimmed by 9 bases and V by 3 bases; bases with no gene match: 5. This CDR3 region has 13 residues. Germline CDR1 and CDR2: SGHNT and YYREEE (reference sequence). The chain's CDR3 is CASSSGLASEQFF. CDR3 coding DNA: TGTGCCAGCAGCTCTGGACTAGCCAGTGAGCAGTTCTTC.

This chain links TRBV15 with TRBJ1-1, with 8 bases lining up with TRBD1. Germline CDR1 reads LNHNV; CDR2 reads YYDKDF (reference sequence). After removal of 1 base from V and 3 bases from J, the junction contained 4 bases not matched to a gene. This CDR3 has 15 amino acids. The CDR3 bases are TGTGCCACCAGCAGAGGTCCGGACAGGGACACTGAAGCTTTCTTT. Translation: CATSRGPDRDTEAFF.

A remark on this clone: Other nucleotide sequences in the sample specify the same CDR3. J is TRBJ1-2 and V is TRBV7-2; D might be TRBD1 (6 bases). This CDR3 has 12 amino acids. Germline CDR1 SGHTA, CDR2 FQGNSA. V lost 3 bases and J 5 bases, leaving 7 bases between the germline ends. CDR3 loop: CASSFTGYGYTF. For the CDR3, the DNA is TGTGCCAGCAGCTTTACAGGGTATGGCTACACCTTC.

V gene TRBV2 combines with J gene TRBJ1-1; D ambiguous. Trimming cost V 0 bases and J 4 bases, with 15 bases left between them. The V gene's germline CDR1 is SNHLY and CDR2 FYNNEI. The CDR3 totals 16 residues. The CDR3 bases are TGTGCCAGCAGTGAAGCAGGCGGTTTGAGGAGCACTGAAGCTTTCTTT. Protein product: CASSEAGGLRSTEAFF.

The rearrangement uses TRBV10-3 and TRBJ1-2; D perhaps matches TRBD1 (6 bases). Trimming cost V 6 bases and J 4 bases, with 15 bases left between them. The CDR3 contains 14 residues. Germline CDR1 reads ENHRY; CDR2 reads SYGVKD. The CDR3 sequence: CAIRPGEWGYGYTF. The DNA for the CDR3 is TGTGCCATCAGACCAGGGGAGTGGGGCTATGGCTACACCTTC.

This clone appeared once. V usage is TRBV4-1 and J usage is TRBJ1-2; 10 bases map to TRBD1. J lost 2 bases, V lost 3 bases, and 24 bases had no gene match. This CDR3 has 22 amino acids. In germline, CDR1 is MGHRA, CDR2 YSYEKL. CDR3 protein: CASSQKEWDRGRKDLWNYGYTF. The CDR3 DNA reads TGCGCCAGCAGCCAGAAAGAATGGGACAGGGGTAGGAAGGACCTTTGGAACTATGGCTACACCTTC.

The rearrangement uses TRBV4-2 and TRBJ2-4; TRBD1 agrees at 8 bases. The CDR3 consists of 19 residues. Germline V gives CDR1 LGHNA, CDR2 YNFKEQ. V was clipped by 1 base and J by 1 base; unmatched bases: 12. The CDR3 sequence is CASSQATPGQAWAKNIQYF. CDR3 DNA: TGTGCCAGCAGCCAAGCTACCCCGGGACAGGCGTGGGCCAAAAACATTCAGTACTTC.